Below, one TCR beta chain is given with its context. The target antigen is unknown. The sample is drawn from a study of blood T cells in healthy people across ages. Study-wide results and caveats: Unsorted PBMC input precluded a conclusive naive versus antigen-experienced comparison.

This CDR3 region has 15 residues. With 0 bases clipped from V and 6 bases from J, the junction kept 8 bases outside the gene matches. The germline V gene encodes CDR1 DFQATT and CDR2 SNEGSKA (reference sequence). A second roughly 7 to 11 cycle PCR used barcoded and J-beta primers. The study obtained at least 2.5 million CDR3-containing paired-end reads from every sample. MiXCR, applied by TCRdb to the 5' RACE reads, yields one record per CDR3 protein. The sample carries 650,000 to 1,000,000 distinct CDR3 sequences, around 36% recorded once. Specimen: blood. The receptor was isolated from a young man in good health. The chain combines TRBV20-1 with TRBJ2-1, with 7 bases that match TRBD2. CDR3 in DNA: TGCAGTGCTAGAGATTGGGGGGGGGTTAGCAATGAGCAGTTCTTC. Protein sequence: CSARDWGGVSNEQFF.